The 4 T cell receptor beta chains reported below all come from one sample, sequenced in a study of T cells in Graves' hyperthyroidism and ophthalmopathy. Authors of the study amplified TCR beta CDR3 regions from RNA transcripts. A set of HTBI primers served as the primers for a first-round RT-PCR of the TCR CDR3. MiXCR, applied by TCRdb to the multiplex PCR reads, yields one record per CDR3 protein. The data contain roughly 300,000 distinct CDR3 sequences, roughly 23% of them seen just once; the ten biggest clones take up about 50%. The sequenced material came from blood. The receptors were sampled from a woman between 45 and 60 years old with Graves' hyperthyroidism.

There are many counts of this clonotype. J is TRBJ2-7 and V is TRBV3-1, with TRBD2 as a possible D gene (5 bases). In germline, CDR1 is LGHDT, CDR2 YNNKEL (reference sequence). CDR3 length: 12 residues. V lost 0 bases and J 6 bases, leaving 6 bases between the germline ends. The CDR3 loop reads CASSQEEAEQYF. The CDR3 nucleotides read TGTGCCAGCAGCCAAGAGGAGGCCGAGCAGTACTTC.

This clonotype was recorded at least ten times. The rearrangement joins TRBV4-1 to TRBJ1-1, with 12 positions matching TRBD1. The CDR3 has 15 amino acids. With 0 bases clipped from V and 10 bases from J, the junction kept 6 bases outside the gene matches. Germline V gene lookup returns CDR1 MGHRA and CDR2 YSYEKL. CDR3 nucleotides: TGCGCCAGCAGCCAAGATAGGGGACAGGGGGCTGGAGCTTTCTTT. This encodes CASSQDRGQGAGAFF.

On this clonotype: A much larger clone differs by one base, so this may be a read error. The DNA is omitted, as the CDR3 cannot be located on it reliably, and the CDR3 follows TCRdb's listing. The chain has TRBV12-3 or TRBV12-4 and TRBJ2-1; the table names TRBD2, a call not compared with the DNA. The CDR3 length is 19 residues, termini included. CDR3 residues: CASSLVGSGSSFPHNEQLF.

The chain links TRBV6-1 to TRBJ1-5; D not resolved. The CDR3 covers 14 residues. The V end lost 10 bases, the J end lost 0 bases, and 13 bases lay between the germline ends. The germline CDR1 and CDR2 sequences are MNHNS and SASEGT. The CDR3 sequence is CAKAAVSSNQPQHF. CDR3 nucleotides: TGTGCCAAGGCCGCGGTTTCTAGCAATCAGCCCCAGCATTTT.